What follows is one TCR beta chain and its context. This sample was taken from a study of shared clonotypes between healthy human individuals. Data came from immunoSEQ multiplex PCR; TCRdb stores just in-frame clones and leaves some out. This sample has roughly 1,100,000 clones, with under 80% found just once. CDR1 is SGHRS and CDR2 is YFSETQ in the germline V gene. V trimming: 4 bases; J trimming: 4 bases; junction bases outside the gene matches: 10. The CDR3 sequence is 15 residues long. The TCR originated in a man aged 18 to 29 in good health. Sequenced material: memory CD4+ T cells sorted from blood. Noted subset: CD45RA-negative fraction. The genes are TRBV5-1 and TRBJ2-7, with 8 bases matching TRBD2. Written as DNA, the CDR3 is TGCGCCAGCAGCCAAGGGAGCGGGAGTTTGTACGAGCAGTACTTC. Translated: CASSQGSGSLYEQYF. Full variable domain (missing parts from reference TRBV5-1 and TRBJ2-7): KAGVTQTPRYLIKTRGQQVTLSCSPISGHRSVSWYQQTPGQGLQFLFEYFSETQRNKGNFPGRFSGRQFSNSRSEMNVSTLELGDSALYLCASSQGSGSLYEQYFGPGTRLTVT.